The rows below give T cell receptor beta chains drawn from one sample of a study of T cell responses to AZD1222 COVID-19 vaccine. The data were produced by immunoSEQ multiplex PCR, yet TCRdb's version contains in-frame clones alone and is incomplete. The top ten clones hold roughly 6.3% of a sample with 100,000 to 150,000 clones, roughly nine tenths of them seen once. The specimen was peripheral blood, collected on day 0 of AZD1222 vaccination. The origin of the receptors is an adult in good health. CDR3s include the opening cysteine and the closing phenylalanine or tryptophan. D genes are given only for firm matches. The size entry is marked missing in some rows and otherwise reads once, few, many or a size class.

J gene: TRBJ1-3; clone size: NA; V gene: TRBV5-6; D gene: NA; CDR3 DNA: TGTGCCAGCAGCTTTATTCCAGAAGGAAACACCATATATTTT; CDR3 protein: CASSFIPEGNTIYF
J gene: TRBJ1-2; clone size: NA; V gene: TRBV4-2; D gene: NA; CDR3 DNA: TGTGCCAGCAGCCACCCGGCGAGATTCGTTAACTATGGCTACACCTTC; CDR3 protein: CASSHPARFVNYGYTF
J gene: TRBJ2-7; clone size: NA; V gene: TRBV30; D gene: NA; CDR3 DNA: TGTGCCTGGAGTGTAGGGCAGGGCGGGGAGCAGTACTTC; CDR3 protein: CAWSVGQGGEQYF
J gene: TRBJ2-2; clone size: NA; V gene: TRBV4-3; D gene: TRBD2; CDR3 DNA: TGCGCCAGCAGCCCCCGAGGACTAGCGGGTTCTTTCACCGGGGAGCTGTTTTTT; CDR3 protein: CASSPRGLAGSFTGELFF
J gene: TRBJ1-2; clone size: NA; V gene: TRBV5-5; D gene: NA; CDR3 DNA: TGTGCCAGCAGCTTGGCAACAGGGCAGAACTATGGCTACACCTTC; CDR3 protein: CASSLATGQNYGYTF
J gene: TRBJ2-7; clone size: once; V gene: TRBV14; D gene: NA; CDR3 DNA: TGTGCCAGCAGCGCGTCGAACTACGAGCAGTACTTC; CDR3 protein: CASSASNYEQYF
J gene: TRBJ1-2; clone size: NA; V gene: TRBV6-1; D gene: NA; CDR3 DNA: TGTGCCAGCAGTGAGTTAAGGGGCCTGAGTGGCTACACCTTC; CDR3 protein: CASSELRGLSGYTF
J gene: TRBJ1-2; clone size: NA; V gene: TRBV27; D gene: NA; CDR3 DNA: TGTGCCAGCAGTCCCCGGGACTCTAATGGCTACACCTTC; CDR3 protein: CASSPRDSNGYTF
J gene: TRBJ1-6; clone size: NA; V gene: TRBV5-1; D gene: NA; CDR3 DNA: TGCGCCAGCAGCTTGGGGTCAGACTATAATTCACCCCTCCACTTT; CDR3 protein: CASSLGSDYNSPLHF
J gene: TRBJ2-7; clone size: NA; V gene: TRBV5-1; D gene: NA; CDR3 DNA: TGCGCCAGCAGCTTATTGTCGGGGAGGTATTACGAGCAGTACTTC; CDR3 protein: CASSLLSGRYYEQYF
J gene: TRBJ1-3; clone size: NA; V gene: TRBV7-2; D gene: NA; CDR3 DNA: TGTGCCAGCAGCTTAGGAGGGGCTGGCTCTGGAAACACCATATATTTT; CDR3 protein: CASSLGGAGSGNTIYF
J gene: TRBJ1-5; clone size: NA; V gene: TRBV2; D gene: NA; CDR3 DNA: TGTGCCAGCAGTGATAGAGGAAGTTATAGCAATCAGCCCCAGCATTTT; CDR3 protein: CASSDRGSYSNQPQHF
J gene: TRBJ1-2; clone size: NA; V gene: TRBV5-1; D gene: TRBD1; CDR3 DNA: TGCGCCAGCAGCTCGGGACAGATCTATGGCTACACCTTC; CDR3 protein: CASSSGQIYGYTF
J gene: TRBJ1-1; clone size: NA; V gene: TRBV11-2; D gene: NA; CDR3 DNA: TGTGCCAGCATACCGAGGAGGGACGGGACTGAAGCTTTCTTT; CDR3 protein: CASIPRRDGTEAFF
J gene: TRBJ1-1; clone size: NA; V gene: TRBV5-1; D gene: TRBD1; CDR3 DNA: TGCGCCAGCAGCTCGTCTGACCTCAGGGGGCGAGCTTTCTTT; CDR3 protein: CASSSSDLRGRAFF
J gene: TRBJ1-1; clone size: NA; V gene: TRBV9; D gene: NA; CDR3 DNA: TGTGCCAGCAGGGGGTCCGGCACTGAAGCTTTCTTT; CDR3 protein: CASRGSGTEAFF
J gene: TRBJ2-2; clone size: NA; V gene: TRBV29-1; D gene: TRBD2; CDR3 DNA: TGCAGCGTGCTAGCGGGGGGCGGCGGGGAGCTGTTTTTT; CDR3 protein: CSVLAGGGGELFF
J gene: TRBJ1-1; clone size: NA; V gene: TRBV6-5; D gene: NA; CDR3 DNA: TGTGCCAGCAGTTACTCGAGGTCAGTTACTGAAGCTTTCTTT; CDR3 protein: CASSYSRSVTEAFF
J gene: TRBJ2-1; clone size: NA; V gene: TRBV11-1; D gene: TRBD1; CDR3 DNA: TGTGCCAGCAAAGGACAGGGGTCCTACAATGAGCAGTTCTTC; CDR3 protein: CASKGQGSYNEQFF
J gene: TRBJ1-5; clone size: once; V gene: TRBV19; D gene: NA; CDR3 DNA: TGTGCCAGTAGATCCGGACACGGCAATCAGCCCCAGCATTTT; CDR3 protein: CASRSGHGNQPQHF
J gene: TRBJ2-1; clone size: NA; V gene: TRBV2; D gene: NA; CDR3 DNA: TGTGCCAGCAGTGGGCCGGGGGCCGGGAATGAGCAGTTCTTC; CDR3 protein: CASSGPGAGNEQFF
J gene: TRBJ2-1; clone size: NA; V gene: TRBV6-4; D gene: TRBD1; CDR3 DNA: TGTGCCAGCAGTGACCGGACAGGGGGAGAAAATGAGCAGTTCTTC; CDR3 protein: CASSDRTGGENEQFF
J gene: TRBJ1-1; clone size: once; V gene: TRBV10-3; D gene: NA; CDR3 DNA: TGTGCCATCGCCCCGACAGGGAACACTGAAGCTTTCTTT; CDR3 protein: CAIAPTGNTEAFF
J gene: TRBJ1-2; clone size: NA; V gene: TRBV29-1; D gene: TRBD1; CDR3 DNA: TGCAGCGTTGCCGAGGCTTGGCAGGGGGGACGTGGCTACACCTTC; CDR3 protein: CSVAEAWQGGRGYTF
J gene: TRBJ2-1; clone size: few; V gene: TRBV11-3; D gene: NA; CDR3 DNA: TGTGCCAGCAGCTTATGGAGCGACGAGCAGTTCTTC; CDR3 protein: CASSLWSDEQFF
J gene: TRBJ1-5; clone size: NA; V gene: TRBV27; D gene: NA; CDR3 DNA: TGTGCCAGCTCTCAGGGCCCCCGGGGGGCCCAGCATTTT; CDR3 protein: CASSQGPRGAQHF
J gene: TRBJ2-2; clone size: NA; V gene: TRBV7-9; D gene: TRBD1; CDR3 DNA: TGTGCCAGCAGCTTCGGACAGGGCTCGGACGGGGAGCTGTTTTTT; CDR3 protein: CASSFGQGSDGELFF
J gene: TRBJ1-1; clone size: NA; V gene: TRBV2; D gene: TRBD1; CDR3 DNA: TGTGCCAGCAACCAGGGGGTGGCTTTCTTT; CDR3 protein: CASNQGVAFF